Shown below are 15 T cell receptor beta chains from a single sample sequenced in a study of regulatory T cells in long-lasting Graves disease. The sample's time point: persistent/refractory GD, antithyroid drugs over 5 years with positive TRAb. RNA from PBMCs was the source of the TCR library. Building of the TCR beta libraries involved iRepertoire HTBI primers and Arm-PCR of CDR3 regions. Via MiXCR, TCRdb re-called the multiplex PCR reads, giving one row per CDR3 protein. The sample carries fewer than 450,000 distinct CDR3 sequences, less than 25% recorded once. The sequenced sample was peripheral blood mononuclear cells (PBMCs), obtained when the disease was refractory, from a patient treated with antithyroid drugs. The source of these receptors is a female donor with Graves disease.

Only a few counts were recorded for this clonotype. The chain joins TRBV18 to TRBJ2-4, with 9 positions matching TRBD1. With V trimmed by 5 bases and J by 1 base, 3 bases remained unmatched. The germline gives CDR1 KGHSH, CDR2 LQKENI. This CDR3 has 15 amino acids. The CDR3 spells CASSTTGGAKNIQYF. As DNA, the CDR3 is TGTGCCAGCTCAACGACAGGGGGGGCCAAAAACATTCAGTACTTC.

In DNA form, the CDR3 reads TGTGCCAGCAGCCCCACCCGGGACAGAAGTTACCAAGAGACCCAGTACTTC. It codes for CASSPTRDRSYQETQYF. The V and J genes are TRBV28 and TRBJ2-5; 7 bases agree with TRBD1. Germline V gives CDR1 MDHEN, CDR2 SYDVKM. The CDR3 contains 17 residues. The J segment lost 0 bases and the V segment lost 6 bases, leaving 13 bases of the junction unmatched.

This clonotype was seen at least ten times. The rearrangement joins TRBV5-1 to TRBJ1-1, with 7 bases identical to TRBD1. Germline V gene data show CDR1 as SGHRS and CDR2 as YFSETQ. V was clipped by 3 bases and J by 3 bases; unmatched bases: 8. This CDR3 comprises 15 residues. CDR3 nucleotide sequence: TGCGCCAGCAGCTCAGGACAGGCTCAGGACACTGAAGCTTTCTTT. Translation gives CASSSGQAQDTEAFF.

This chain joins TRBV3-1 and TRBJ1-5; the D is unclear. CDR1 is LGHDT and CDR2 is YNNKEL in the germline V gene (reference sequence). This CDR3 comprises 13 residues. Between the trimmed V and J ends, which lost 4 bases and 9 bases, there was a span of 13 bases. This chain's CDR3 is CASSPDSSGPQHF. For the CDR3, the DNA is TGTGCCAGCAGCCCCGACTCTAGCGGGCCCCAGCATTTT.

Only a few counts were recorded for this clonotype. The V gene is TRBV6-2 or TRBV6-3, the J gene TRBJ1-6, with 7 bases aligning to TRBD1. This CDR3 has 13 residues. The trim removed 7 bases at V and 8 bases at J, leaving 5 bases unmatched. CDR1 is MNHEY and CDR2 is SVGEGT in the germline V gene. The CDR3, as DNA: TGTGCCAGCACCTCTACAGGGGATTCACCCCTCCACTTT. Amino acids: CASTSTGDSPLHF.

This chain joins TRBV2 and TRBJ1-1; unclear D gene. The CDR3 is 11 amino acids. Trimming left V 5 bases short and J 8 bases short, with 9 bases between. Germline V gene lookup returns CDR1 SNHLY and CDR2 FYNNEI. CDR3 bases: TGTGCCAGCAGTTGGGGATTGGAAGCTTTCTTT. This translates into CASSWGLEAFF. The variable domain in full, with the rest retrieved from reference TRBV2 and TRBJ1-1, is EPEVTQTPSHQVTQMGQEVILRCVPISNHLYFYWYRQILGQKVEFLVSFYNNEISEKSEIFDDQFSVERPDGSNFTLKIRSTKLEDSAMYFCASSWGLEAFFGQGTRLTVV.

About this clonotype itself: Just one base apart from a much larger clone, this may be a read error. CDR3 nucleotide sequence: TGTGCCGGCAGCTACAGGGACGAGCAGTACTTC. Protein sequence: CAGSYRDEQYF. The chain is built from TRBV12-3 or TRBV12-4 and TRBJ2-7; D is perhaps TRBD1 (6 bases). The CDR3 has 11 amino acids.

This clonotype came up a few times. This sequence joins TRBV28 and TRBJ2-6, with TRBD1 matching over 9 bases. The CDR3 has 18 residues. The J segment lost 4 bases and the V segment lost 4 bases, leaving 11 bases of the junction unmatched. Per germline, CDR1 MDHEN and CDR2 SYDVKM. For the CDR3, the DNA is TGTGCCAGCAGTTCTCACTGGACAGGGGTCTACGGGGCCAACGTCCTGACTTTC. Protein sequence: CASSSHWTGVYGANVLTF.

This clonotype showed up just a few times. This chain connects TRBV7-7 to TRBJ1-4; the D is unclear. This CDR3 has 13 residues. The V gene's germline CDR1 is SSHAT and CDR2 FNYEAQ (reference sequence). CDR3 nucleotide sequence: TGTACTAGCAGCTTAGCCCTCAATGAAAAACTGTTTTTT. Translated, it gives CTSSLALNEKLFF.

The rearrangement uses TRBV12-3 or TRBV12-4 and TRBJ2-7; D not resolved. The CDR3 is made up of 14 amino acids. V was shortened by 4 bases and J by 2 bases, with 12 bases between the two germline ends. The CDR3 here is CASSSDVPTYEQYF. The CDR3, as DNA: TGTGCCAGCAGTTCGGACGTCCCCACCTACGAGCAGTACTTC.

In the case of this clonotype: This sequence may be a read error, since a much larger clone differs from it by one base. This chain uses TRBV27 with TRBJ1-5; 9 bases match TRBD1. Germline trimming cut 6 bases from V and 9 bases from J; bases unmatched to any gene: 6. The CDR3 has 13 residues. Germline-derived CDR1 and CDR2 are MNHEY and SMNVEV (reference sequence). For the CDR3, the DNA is TGTGCCAGCAGACAGGGGGCGGATCGGCCCCAGCATTTT. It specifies CASRQGADRPQHF.

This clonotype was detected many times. CDR3 DNA: TGCAGCGTCCAAAAGGTAGAACTAGCGGGAGAGGAGCAGTACTTC. Its protein product is CSVQKVELAGEEQYF. The J gene is TRBJ2-7, the V gene TRBV29-1; the match to TRBD2 covers 11 bases. Germline V lookup: CDR1 SQVTM, CDR2 ANQGSEA. V was pared by 6 bases and J by 7 bases, with 14 bases of the junction left unmatched. The CDR3 extends over 15 amino acids.

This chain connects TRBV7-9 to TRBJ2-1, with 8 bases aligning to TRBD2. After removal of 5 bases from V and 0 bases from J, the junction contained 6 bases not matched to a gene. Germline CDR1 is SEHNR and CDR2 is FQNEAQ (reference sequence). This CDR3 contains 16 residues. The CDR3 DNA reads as TGTGCCAGCAGCCTTAGCGGGGTTAGCTCCTACAATGAGCAGTTCTTC. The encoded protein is CASSLSGVSSYNEQFF.

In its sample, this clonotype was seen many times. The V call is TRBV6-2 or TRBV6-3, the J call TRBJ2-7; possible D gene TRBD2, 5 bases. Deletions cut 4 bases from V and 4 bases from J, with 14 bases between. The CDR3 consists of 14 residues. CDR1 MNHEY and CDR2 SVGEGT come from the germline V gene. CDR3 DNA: TGTGCCAGCAGTTCGAGACTATTAATTTACGAGCAGTACTTC. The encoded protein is CASSSRLLIYEQYF.

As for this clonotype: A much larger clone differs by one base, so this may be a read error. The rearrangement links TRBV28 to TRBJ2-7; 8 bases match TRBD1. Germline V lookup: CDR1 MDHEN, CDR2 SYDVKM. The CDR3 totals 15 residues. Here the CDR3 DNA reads TGTGCCAGCAGTCCCCGGACAGGGAAAGGCTACGGGCAGTACTTC. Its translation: CASSPRTGKGYGQYF.